This section outlines one T cell receptor (beta chain) sequence together with its context. The germline V and J ends were trimmed by 6 bases and 0 bases, with 12 bases remaining between them. This CDR3 comprises 15 residues. Using its own MiXCR run on the 5' RACE reads, TCRdb lists one record per CDR3 protein. The sample consists of about 92,000 distinct CDR3 sequences, around 14% of them appearing once. The data stem from a study of early T cells in non-severe SARS-CoV-2 infection. Study in general: With bulk RNA from unsorted whole blood as input, sequencing yielded unpaired chains.

The TCR originated in an adult who was a healthcare worker with PCR-confirmed SARS-CoV-2 infection or an uninfected control (not recorded which). Sequenced input: whole blood. V is TRBV12-3 or TRBV12-4 and J is TRBJ2-1; D call uncertain. The CDR3 DNA is TGTGCCAGCAGAGCAACTTCCAGCTCCTACAATGAGCAGTTCTTC. Amino acid sequence: CASRATSSSYNEQFF.